This T cell receptor (beta chain) was recorded in a study of regulatory T cells in long-lasting Graves disease. This sample's time point: persistent/refractory GD, antithyroid drugs over 5 years with positive TRAb. Researchers made the TCR library from RNA that was extracted from PBMCs. The source of the patients was an endocrinology department in Xi'an, China. Investigators prepared the TCR beta libraries by applying iRepertoire HTBI primers and Arm-PCR of CDR3 regions. One entry per CDR3 protein, called by TCRdb with MiXCR from the multiplex PCR reads. The repertoire holds 450,000 or so distinct CDR3 sequences, with 20% to 25% as singletons. The clonotype was recovered from a female donor with Graves disease. The sequencing used peripheral blood mononuclear cells (PBMCs), collected when the disease was refractory, from a patient treated with antithyroid drugs.

The DNA for the CDR3 is TGTGCCAGCAGCGTAGGCGGTCCCTCTAACACCGGGGAGCTGTTTTTT. Translated, it gives CASSVGGPSNTGELFF. The chain joins TRBV9 to TRBJ2-2; D is uncertain. Germline CDR1 SGDLS, CDR2 YYNGEE. The CDR3 is made up of 16 amino acids. Trimming pared 0 bases from V and 2 bases from J, leaving 11 bases between.